This T cell receptor beta chain is from a study of identical twins' blood T cells. From germline, CDR1 is MNHEY and CDR2 SVGAGI. This CDR3 has 13 residues. V shed 6 bases and J shed 8 bases, with 16 bases lying between them. Notes on the study in general: Twins reportedly had markedly more similar V usage than unrelated donors, even among out-of-frame TCRbeta clonotypes.

With regard to this clonotype: What it binds is not known.

TCRdb processed the 5' RACE reads anew with MiXCR; each CDR3 protein has one entry. The table includes a few hundred thousand distinct CDR3 sequences, roughly 27% detected once. Sequencing was done on a sample of PBMCs. This TCR derives from a woman aged 18-50 years in good health. The V call is TRBV6-5, the J call TRBJ1-2; no firm D call. The CDR3 region is CASRQSLMYGYTF. For the CDR3, the DNA is TGTGCCAGCAGACAGTCCCTTATGTACGGCTACACCTTC.